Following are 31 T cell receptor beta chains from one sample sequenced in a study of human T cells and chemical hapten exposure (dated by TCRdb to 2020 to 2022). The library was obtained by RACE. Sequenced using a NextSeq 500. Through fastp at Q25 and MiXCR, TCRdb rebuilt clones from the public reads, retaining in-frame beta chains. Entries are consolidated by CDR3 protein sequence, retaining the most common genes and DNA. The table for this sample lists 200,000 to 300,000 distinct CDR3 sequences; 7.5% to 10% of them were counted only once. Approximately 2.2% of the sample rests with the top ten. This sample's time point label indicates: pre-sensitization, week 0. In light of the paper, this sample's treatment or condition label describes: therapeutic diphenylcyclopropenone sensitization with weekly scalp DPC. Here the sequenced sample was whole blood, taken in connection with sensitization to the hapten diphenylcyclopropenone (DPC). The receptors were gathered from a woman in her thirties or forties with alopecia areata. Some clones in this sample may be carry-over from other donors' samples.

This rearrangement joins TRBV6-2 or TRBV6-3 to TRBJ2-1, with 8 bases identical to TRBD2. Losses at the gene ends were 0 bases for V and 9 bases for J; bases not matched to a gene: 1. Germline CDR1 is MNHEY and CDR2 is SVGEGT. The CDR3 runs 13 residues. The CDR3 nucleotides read TGTGCCAGCAGTTACTCCGCGGGAGGTGAGCAGTTCTTC. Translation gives CASSYSAGGEQFF.

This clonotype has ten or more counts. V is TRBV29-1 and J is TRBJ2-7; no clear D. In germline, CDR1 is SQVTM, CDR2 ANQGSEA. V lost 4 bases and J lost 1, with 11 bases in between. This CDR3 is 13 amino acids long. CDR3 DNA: TGCAGCGTTGGTGAAGATCTATCCTACGAGCAGTACTTC. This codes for CSVGEDLSYEQYF.

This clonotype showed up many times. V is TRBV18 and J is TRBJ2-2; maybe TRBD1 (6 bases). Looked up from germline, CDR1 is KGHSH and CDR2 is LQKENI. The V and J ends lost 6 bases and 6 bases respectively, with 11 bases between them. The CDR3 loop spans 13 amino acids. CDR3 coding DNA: TGTGCCAGCTCTCTACAGGGAGCCGGGGAGCTGTTTTTT. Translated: CASSLQGAGELFF.

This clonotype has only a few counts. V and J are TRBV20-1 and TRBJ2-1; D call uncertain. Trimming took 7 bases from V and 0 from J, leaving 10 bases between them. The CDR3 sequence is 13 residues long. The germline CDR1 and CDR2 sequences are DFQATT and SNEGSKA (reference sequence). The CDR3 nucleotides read TGCAGTGGAGCACGGAGCTCCTACAATGAGCAGTTCTTC. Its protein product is CSGARSSYNEQFF.

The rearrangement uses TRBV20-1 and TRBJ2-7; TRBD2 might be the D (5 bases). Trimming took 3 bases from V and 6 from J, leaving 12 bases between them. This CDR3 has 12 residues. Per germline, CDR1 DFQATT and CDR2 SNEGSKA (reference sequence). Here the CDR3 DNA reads TGCAGTGCTAGTAGAGGGAGCAGCGAGCAGTACTTC. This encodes CSASRGSSEQYF.

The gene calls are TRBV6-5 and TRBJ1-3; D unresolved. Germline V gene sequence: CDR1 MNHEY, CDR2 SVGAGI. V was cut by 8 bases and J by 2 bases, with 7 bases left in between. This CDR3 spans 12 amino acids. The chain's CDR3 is CASASAGNTIYF. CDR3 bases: TGTGCCAGCGCATCGGCTGGAAACACCATATATTTT.

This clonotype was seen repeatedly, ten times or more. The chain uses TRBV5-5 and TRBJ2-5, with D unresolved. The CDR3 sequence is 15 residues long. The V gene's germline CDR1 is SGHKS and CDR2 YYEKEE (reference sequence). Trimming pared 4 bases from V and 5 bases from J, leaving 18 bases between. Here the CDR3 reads CASSPRPPSQETQYF. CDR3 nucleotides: TGTGCCAGCAGCCCAAGACCCCCTAGTCAGGAGACCCAGTACTTC.

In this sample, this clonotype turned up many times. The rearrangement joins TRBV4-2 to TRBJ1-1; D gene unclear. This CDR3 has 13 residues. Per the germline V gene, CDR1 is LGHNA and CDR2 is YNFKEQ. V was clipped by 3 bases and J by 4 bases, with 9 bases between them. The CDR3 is CASSQGRVTEAFF. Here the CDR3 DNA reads TGTGCCAGCAGCCAGGGTAGGGTCACTGAAGCTTTCTTT.

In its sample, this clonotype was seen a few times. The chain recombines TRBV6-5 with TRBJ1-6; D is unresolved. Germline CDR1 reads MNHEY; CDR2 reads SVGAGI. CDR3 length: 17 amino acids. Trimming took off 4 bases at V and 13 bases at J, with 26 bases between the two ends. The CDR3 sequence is CASSSHPPVGGRGPLHF. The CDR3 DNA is TGTGCCAGCAGTTCCCACCCCCCGGTCGGAGGGCGAGGGCCCCTCCACTTT.

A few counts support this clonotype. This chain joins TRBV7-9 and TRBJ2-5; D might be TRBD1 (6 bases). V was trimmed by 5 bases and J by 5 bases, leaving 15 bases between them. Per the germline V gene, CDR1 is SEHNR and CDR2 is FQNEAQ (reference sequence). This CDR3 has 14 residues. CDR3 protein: CASSPLTGGETQYF. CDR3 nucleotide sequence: TGTGCCAGCAGCCCATTGACAGGCGGTGAGACCCAGTACTTC. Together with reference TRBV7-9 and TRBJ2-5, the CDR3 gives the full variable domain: DTGVSQNPRHKITKRGQNVTFRCDPISEHNRLYWYRQTLGQGPEFLTYFQNEAQLEKSRLLSDRFSAERPKGSFSTLEIQRTEQGDSAMYLCASSPLTGGETQYFGPGTRLLVL.

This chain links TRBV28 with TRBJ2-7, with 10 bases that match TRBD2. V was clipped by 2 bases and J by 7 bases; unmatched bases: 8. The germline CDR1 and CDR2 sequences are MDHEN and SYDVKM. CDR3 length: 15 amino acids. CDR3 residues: CASSLNPSGSREQYF. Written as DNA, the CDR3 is TGTGCCAGCAGTTTAAACCCTAGCGGGAGTAGGGAGCAGTACTTC.

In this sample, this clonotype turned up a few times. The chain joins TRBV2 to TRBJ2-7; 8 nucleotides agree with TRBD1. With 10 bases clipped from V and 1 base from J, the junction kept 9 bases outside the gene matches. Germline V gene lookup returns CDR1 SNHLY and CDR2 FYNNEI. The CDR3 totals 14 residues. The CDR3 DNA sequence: TGTGCCACAGGCTCCGACAGGGGTTCCTACGAGCAGTACTTC. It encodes CATGSDRGSYEQYF. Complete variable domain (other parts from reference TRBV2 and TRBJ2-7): EPEVTQTPSHQVTQMGQEVILRCVPISNHLYFYWYRQILGQKVEFLVSFYNNEISEKSEIFDDQFSVERPDGSNFTLKIRSTKLEDSAMYFCATGSDRGSYEQYFGPGTRLTVT.

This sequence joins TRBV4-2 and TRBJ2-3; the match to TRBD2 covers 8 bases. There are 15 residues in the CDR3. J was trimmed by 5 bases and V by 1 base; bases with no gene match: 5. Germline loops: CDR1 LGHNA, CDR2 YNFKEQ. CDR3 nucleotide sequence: TGTGCCAGCAGCCAAGCGGGAGGGGTTCAAGATACGCAGTATTTT. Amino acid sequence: CASSQAGGVQDTQYF.

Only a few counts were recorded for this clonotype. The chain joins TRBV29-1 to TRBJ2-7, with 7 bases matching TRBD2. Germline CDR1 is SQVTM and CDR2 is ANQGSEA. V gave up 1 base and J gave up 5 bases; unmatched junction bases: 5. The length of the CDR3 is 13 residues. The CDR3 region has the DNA TGCAGCGTTGAAGTCAGCGGGGCGAACGAGCAGTACTTC. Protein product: CSVEVSGANEQYF.

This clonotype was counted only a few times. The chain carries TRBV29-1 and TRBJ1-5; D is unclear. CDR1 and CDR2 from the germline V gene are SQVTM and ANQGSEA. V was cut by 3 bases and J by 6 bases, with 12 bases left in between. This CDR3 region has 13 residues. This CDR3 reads CSVDPGLGQPQHF. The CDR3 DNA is TGCAGCGTTGATCCGGGTTTGGGTCAGCCCCAGCATTTT. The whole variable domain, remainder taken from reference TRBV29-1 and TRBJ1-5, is SAVISQKPSRDICQRGTSLTIQCQVDSQVTMMFWYRQQPGQSLTLIATANQGSEATYESGFVIDKFPISRPNLTFSTLTVSNMSPEDSSIYLCSVDPGLGQPQHFGDGTRLSIL.

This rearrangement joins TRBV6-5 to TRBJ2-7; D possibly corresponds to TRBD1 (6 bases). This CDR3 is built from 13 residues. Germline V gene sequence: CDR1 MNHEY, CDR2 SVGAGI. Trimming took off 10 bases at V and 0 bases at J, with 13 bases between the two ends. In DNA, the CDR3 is TGTGCCACCAAGACAGGTTCCTCCTACGAGCAGTACTTC. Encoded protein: CATKTGSSYEQYF.

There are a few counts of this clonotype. The CDR3 bases are TGTGCCAGCAGTTTAACCGGGACAGGCCATGGCTACACCTTC. It encodes CASSLTGTGHGYTF. This chain connects TRBV27 to TRBJ1-2, with 8 positions matching TRBD1. The ends lost 2 bases at V and 6 bases at J; junction bases unmatched: 5. The CDR3 contains 14 residues. CDR1 MNHEY and CDR2 SMNVEV come from the germline V gene (reference sequence).

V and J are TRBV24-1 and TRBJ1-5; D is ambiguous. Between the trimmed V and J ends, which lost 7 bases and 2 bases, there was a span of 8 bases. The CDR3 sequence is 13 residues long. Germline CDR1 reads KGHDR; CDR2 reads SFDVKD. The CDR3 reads CATSPFGNQPQHF. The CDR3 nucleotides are TGTGCCACCAGCCCATTTGGCAATCAGCCCCAGCATTTT.

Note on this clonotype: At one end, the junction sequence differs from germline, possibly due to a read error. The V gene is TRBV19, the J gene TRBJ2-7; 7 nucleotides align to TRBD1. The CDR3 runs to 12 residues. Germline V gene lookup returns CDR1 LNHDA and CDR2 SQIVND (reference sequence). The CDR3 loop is CTSSPTGVEQYF. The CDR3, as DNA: TGTACCAGTAGCCCAACAGGGGTCGAGCAGTACTTC.

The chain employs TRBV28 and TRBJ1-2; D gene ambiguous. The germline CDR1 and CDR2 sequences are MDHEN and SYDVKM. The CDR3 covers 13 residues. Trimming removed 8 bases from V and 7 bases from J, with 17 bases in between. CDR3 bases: TGTGCCAGCGGAAGGACGGGGAGCTTTGGCTACACCTTC. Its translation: CASGRTGSFGYTF.

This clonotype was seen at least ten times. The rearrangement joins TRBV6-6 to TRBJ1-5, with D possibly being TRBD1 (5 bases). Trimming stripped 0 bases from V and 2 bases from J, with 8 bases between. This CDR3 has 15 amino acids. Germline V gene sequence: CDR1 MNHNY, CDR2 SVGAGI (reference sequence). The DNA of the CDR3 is TGTGCCAGCAGTTACTCAGGGGACGGCAATCAGCCCCAGCATTTT. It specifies CASSYSGDGNQPQHF.

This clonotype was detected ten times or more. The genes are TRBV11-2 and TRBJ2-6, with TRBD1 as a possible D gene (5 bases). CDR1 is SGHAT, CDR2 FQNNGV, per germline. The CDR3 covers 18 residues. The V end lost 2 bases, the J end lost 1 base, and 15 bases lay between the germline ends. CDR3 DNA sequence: TGTGCCAGCAGCTTATCCCCAGGGTCCGCTTCTGGGGCCAACGTCCTGACTTTC. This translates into CASSLSPGSASGANVLTF.

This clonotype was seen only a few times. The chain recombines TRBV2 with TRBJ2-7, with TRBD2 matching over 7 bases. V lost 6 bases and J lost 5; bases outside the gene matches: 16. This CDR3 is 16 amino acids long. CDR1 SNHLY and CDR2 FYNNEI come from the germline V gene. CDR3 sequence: CASRGSLAGARDEQYF. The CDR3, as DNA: TGTGCCAGCAGGGGGAGTTTGGCGGGAGCGAGGGACGAGCAGTACTTC.

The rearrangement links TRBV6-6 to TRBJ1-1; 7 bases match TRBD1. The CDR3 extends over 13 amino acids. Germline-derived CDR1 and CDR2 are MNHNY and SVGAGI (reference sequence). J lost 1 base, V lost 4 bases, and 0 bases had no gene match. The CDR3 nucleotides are TGTGCCAGCAGTTGGGACAGGAACACTGAAGCTTTCTTT. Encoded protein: CASSWDRNTEAFF.

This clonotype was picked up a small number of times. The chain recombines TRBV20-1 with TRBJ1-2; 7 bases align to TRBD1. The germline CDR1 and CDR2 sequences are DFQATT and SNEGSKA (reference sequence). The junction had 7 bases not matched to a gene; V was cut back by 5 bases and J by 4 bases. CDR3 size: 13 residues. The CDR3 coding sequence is TGCAGTGCTCCAGGGGGAGGAGGCTATGGCTACACCTTC. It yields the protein CSAPGGGGYGYTF.

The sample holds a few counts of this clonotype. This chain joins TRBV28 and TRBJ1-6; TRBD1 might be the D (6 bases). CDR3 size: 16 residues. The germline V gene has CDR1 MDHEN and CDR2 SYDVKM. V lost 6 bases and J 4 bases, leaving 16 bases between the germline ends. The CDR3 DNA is TGTGCCAGCAGCTCGGACAGCTTAGGGTATAATTCACCCCTCCACTTT. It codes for CASSSDSLGYNSPLHF.

The CDR3 nucleotides read TGCGCCAGCAGCCCGGAACAGGGAACGAAGCAGTACTTC. It yields the protein CASSPEQGTKQYF. V usage is TRBV5-1 and J usage is TRBJ2-7; D perhaps matches TRBD1 (6 bases). The V and J ends lost 4 bases and 8 bases respectively, with 16 bases between them. Germline CDR1 reads SGHRS; CDR2 reads YFSETQ. CDR3 length equals 13 residues. The entire variable domain, with the rest obtained from reference TRBV5-1 and TRBJ2-7, is as follows: KAGVTQTPRYLIKTRGQQVTLSCSPISGHRSVSWYQQTPGQGLQFLFEYFSETQRNKGNFPGRFSGRQFSNSRSEMNVSTLELGDSALYLCASSPEQGTKQYFGPGTRLTVT.

The CDR3: CSASSGAANTGELFF. CDR3 nucleotide sequence: TGCAGTGCTAGTTCGGGAGCGGCTAACACCGGGGAGCTGTTTTTT. The chain couples TRBV20-1 to TRBJ2-2; D is possibly TRBD2 (6 bases). From germline, CDR1 is DFQATT and CDR2 SNEGSKA (reference sequence). This CDR3 is built from 15 residues. Trimming pared 3 bases from V and 2 bases from J, leaving 13 bases between.

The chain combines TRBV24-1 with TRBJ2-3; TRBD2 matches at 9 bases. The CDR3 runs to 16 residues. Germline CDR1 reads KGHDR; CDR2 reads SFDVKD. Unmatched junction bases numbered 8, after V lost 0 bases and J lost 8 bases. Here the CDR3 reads CATSDLVAGEGGTQYF. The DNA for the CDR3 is TGTGCCACCAGTGATTTGGTAGCGGGAGAAGGGGGTACGCAGTATTTT.

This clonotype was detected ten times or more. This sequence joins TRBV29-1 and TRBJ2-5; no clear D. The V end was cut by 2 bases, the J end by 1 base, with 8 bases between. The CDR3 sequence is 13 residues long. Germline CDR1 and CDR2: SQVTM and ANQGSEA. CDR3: CSVERQSQETQYF. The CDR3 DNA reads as TGCAGCGTTGAAAGGCAGAGCCAAGAGACCCAGTACTTC.

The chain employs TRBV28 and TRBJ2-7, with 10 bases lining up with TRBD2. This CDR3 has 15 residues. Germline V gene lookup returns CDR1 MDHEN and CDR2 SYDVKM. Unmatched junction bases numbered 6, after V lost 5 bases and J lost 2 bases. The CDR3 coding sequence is TGTGCCAGCAGTGCCCACAGCGGGGGGGCCTACGAGCAGTACTTC. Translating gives CASSAHSGGAYEQYF.